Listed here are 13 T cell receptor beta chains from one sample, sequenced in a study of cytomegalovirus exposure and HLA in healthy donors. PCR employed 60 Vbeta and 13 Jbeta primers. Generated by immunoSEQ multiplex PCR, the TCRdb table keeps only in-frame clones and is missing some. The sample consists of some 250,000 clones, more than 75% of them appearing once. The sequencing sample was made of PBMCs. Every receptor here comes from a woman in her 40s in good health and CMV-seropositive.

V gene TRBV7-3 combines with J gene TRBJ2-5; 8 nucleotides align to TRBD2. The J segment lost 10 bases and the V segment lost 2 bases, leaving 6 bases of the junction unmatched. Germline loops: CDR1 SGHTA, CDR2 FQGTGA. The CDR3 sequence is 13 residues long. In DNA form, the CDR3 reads TGTGCCAGCAGCTTAGGCGGGGGGAAGGACCAGTACTTC. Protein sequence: CASSLGGGKDQYF.

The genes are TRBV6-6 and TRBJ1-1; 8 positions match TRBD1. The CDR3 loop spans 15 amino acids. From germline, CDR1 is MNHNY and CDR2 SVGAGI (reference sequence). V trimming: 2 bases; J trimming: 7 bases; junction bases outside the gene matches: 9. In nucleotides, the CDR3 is TGTGCCAGCAGTTACCTTAGGACAGGGTGGGATGAAGCTTTCTTT. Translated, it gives CASSYLRTGWDEAFF.

The chain's CDR3 is CASSISGTSGRKADTQYF. CDR3 coding DNA: TGTGCCAGCAGCATCTCCGGGACTAGCGGGAGGAAGGCAGATACGCAGTATTTT. V gene TRBV2 combines with J gene TRBJ2-3; 15 bases are shared with TRBD2. This CDR3 has 18 residues. Germline loops: CDR1 SNHLY, CDR2 FYNNEI. J was trimmed by 4 bases and V by 6 bases; bases with no gene match: 11.

The CDR3, as DNA: TGTGCCAGCGGAGTGGGTTATAATGGCTACACCTTC. This translates into CASGVGYNGYTF. This sequence joins TRBV14 and TRBJ1-2; D gene unclear. V was trimmed by 8 bases and J by 6 bases, leaving 13 bases between them. Germline CDR1 SGHDN, CDR2 FVKESK. The CDR3 is 12 residues long. The whole variable domain, filled in from reference TRBV14 and TRBJ1-2, reads EAGVTQFPSHSVIEKGQTVTLRCDPISGHDNLYWYRRVMGKEIKFLLHFVKESKQDESGMPNNRFLAERTGGTYSTLKVQPAELEDSGVYFCASGVGYNGYTFGSGTRLTVV.

The CDR3 loop is CASRGDRDANQPQHF. CDR3 in DNA: TGTGCCAGCAGGGGGGACAGGGACGCGAATCAGCCCCAGCATTTT. The chain joins TRBV6-5 to TRBJ1-5, with TRBD1 matching over 9 bases. This CDR3 is 15 amino acids long. After removal of 6 bases from V and 4 bases from J, the junction contained 7 bases not matched to a gene. Germline CDR1 reads MNHEY; CDR2 reads SVGAGI.

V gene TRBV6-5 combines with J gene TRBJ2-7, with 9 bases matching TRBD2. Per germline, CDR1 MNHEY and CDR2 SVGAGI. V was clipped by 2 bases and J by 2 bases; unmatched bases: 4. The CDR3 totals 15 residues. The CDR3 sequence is CASSYEGGGAYEQYF. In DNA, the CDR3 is TGTGCCAGCAGTTACGAGGGCGGGGGGGCCTACGAGCAGTACTTC.

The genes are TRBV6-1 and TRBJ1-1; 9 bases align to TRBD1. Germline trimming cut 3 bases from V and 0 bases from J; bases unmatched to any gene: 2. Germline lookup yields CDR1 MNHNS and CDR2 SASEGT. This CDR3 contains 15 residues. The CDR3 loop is CASSERQGVNTEAFF. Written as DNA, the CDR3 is TGTGCCAGCAGTGAGAGACAGGGGGTGAACACTGAAGCTTTCTTT.

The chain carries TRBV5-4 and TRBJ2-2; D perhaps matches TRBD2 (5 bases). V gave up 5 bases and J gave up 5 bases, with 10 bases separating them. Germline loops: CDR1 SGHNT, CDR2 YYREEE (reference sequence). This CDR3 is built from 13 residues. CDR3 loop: CASSYGVTGELFF. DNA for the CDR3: TGTGCCAGCAGTTACGGGGTAACCGGGGAGCTGTTTTTT.

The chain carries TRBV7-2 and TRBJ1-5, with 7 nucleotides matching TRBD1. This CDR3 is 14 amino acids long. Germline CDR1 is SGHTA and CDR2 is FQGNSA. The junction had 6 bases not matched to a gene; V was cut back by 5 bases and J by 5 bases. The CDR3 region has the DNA TGTGCCAGCAGCCCCGACAGGGCCCATCAGCCCCAGCATTTT. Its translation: CASSPDRAHQPQHF.

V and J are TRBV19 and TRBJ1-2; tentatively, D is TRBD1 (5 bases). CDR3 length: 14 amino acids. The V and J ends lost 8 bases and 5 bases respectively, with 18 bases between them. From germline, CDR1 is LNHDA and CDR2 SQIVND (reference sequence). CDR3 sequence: CASRNVGQSYGYTF. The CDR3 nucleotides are TGTGCCAGTCGTAACGTGGGGCAGTCTTATGGCTACACCTTC.

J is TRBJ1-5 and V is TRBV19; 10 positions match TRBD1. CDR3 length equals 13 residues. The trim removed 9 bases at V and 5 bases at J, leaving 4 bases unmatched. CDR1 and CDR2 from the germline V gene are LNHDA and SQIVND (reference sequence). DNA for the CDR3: TGTGCCAGCGCCGGGACAGGGGATCAGCCCCAGCATTTT. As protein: CASAGTGDQPQHF.

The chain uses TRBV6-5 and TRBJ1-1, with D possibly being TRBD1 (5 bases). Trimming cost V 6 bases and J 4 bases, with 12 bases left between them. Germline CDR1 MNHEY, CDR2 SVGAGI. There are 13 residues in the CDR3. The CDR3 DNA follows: TGTGCCAGCAGGTCCAGGGTAGGCACTGAAGCTTTCTTT. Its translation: CASRSRVGTEAFF.

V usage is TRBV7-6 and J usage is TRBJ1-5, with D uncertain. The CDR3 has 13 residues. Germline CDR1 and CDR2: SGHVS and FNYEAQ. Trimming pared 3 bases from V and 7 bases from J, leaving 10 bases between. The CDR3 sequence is CASSLDTAQPQHF. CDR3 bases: TGTGCCAGCAGCTTGGATACAGCCCAGCCCCAGCATTTT.